The 19 T cell receptor beta chains given below trace back to one sample, sequenced in a study of CD8 T cells in ankylosing spondylitis. TCRdb reanalysed the 5' RACE reads using MiXCR and keeps one entry per CDR3 protein. The sample lists approximately 110,000 distinct CDR3 sequences, nearly 25% seen once, with 10% to 15% in the top ten. Sequences were obtained from synovial fluid, either unsorted or a sorted T cell fraction (not recorded which). These receptors were obtained from a male donor with ankylosing spondylitis.

This clonotype was detected many times. The V and J genes are TRBV10-2 and TRBJ1-1, with 8 bases matching TRBD1. Germline V gives CDR1 WSHSY, CDR2 SAAADI. V shed 6 bases and J 0 bases; nucleotides not matched to a gene: 6. The CDR3 has 15 residues. CDR3 nucleotide sequence: TGCGCCAGCAGCGCAGGGGGCATAATGAACACTGAAGCTTTCTTT. Residues: CASSAGGIMNTEAFF.

CDR3 region: CASSNLRQTYEQYV. CDR3 DNA sequence: TGTGCCAGCAGCAACCTACGACAGACCTACGAGCAGTACGTC. The rearrangement links TRBV6-1 to TRBJ2-7; perhaps TRBD1 as D (5 bases). The CDR3 totals 14 residues. The germline gives CDR1 MNHNS, CDR2 SASEGT. V was pared by 6 bases and J by 2 bases, with 14 bases between.

In this sample, this clonotype turned up a few times. The CDR3, as DNA: TGTGCCACCAGTGACTCCCGGAGGGAGACCCAGTACTTC. Amino acids: CATSDSRRETQYF. V gene TRBV24-1 combines with J gene TRBJ2-5, with TRBD2 as a possible D gene (5 bases). V shed 4 bases and J shed 5 bases, with 10 bases lying between them. The CDR3 length is 13 residues. The germline V gene has CDR1 KGHDR and CDR2 SFDVKD.

The chain combines TRBV5-1 with TRBJ1-1; TRBD1 is a possible D gene (5 bases). The CDR3 length is 14 residues. Germline values: CDR1 SGHRS, CDR2 YFSETQ. V shed 4 bases and J shed 1 base, with 11 bases lying between them. CDR3 DNA: TGCGCCAGCAGCGGCAGGGAGGCGAACACTGAAGCTTTCTTT. Its translation is CASSGREANTEAFF.

The chain carries TRBV6-4 and TRBJ2-1, with 7 positions matching TRBD2. The CDR3 has 15 residues. The junction had 3 bases not matched to a gene; V was cut back by 4 bases and J by 0 bases. CDR1 and CDR2 (germline): MRHNA, SNTAGT. CDR3 protein: CASSGSGSSYNEQFF. The CDR3 DNA is TGTGCCAGCAGTGGTAGCGGGTCCTCCTACAATGAGCAGTTCTTC.

The chain couples TRBV5-1 to TRBJ2-2; 7 positions match TRBD1. The CDR3 runs to 14 residues. V shed 3 bases and J 5 bases; nucleotides not matched to a gene: 4. The V gene's germline CDR1 is SGHRS and CDR2 YFSETQ. CDR3 amino acids: CASSSGQPTGELFF. CDR3 in DNA: TGCGCCAGCAGCTCGGGACAGCCTACCGGGGAGCTGTTTTTT.

This clonotype was found a few times. This chain connects TRBV7-2 to TRBJ2-5; D remains ambiguous. V was pared by 6 bases and J by 5 bases, with 10 bases between. CDR3 length: 12 residues. Germline V gene sequence: CDR1 SGHTA, CDR2 FQGNSA. The CDR3 nucleotides are TGTGCCAGCAGTCGAAACACGGAGACCCAGTACTTC. This codes for CASSRNTETQYF.

The sample holds one count of this clonotype. The rearrangement links TRBV14 to TRBJ2-2; perhaps TRBD2 as D (6 bases). V was trimmed by 4 bases and J by 2 bases, leaving 11 bases between them. The CDR3 runs 15 residues. Germline loops: CDR1 SGHDN, CDR2 FVKESK. The CDR3 protein is CASSRGTYNTGELFF. The DNA of the CDR3 is TGTGCCAGCAGCCGAGGGACTTATAACACCGGGGAGCTGTTTTTT. The whole variable domain, remainder taken from reference TRBV14 and TRBJ2-2, is EAGVTQFPSHSVIEKGQTVTLRCDPISGHDNLYWYRRVMGKEIKFLLHFVKESKQDESGMPNNRFLAERTGGTYSTLKVQPAELEDSGVYFCASSRGTYNTGELFFGEGSRLTVL.

This clonotype was detected only a few times. The chain recombines TRBV11-2 with TRBJ1-6; the match to TRBD1 covers 9 bases. The CDR3 has 16 amino acids. CDR1 and CDR2 (germline): SGHAT, FQNNGV. The V segment lost 4 bases and the J segment 4 bases; nucleotides outside the gene matches: 5. CDR3 nucleotides: TGTGCCAGCAGCTCCTTGACAGGGGGTTATAATTCACCCCTCCACTTT. This codes for CASSSLTGGYNSPLHF.

This clonotype was detected only a few times. The chain carries TRBV12-3 or TRBV12-4 and TRBJ1-2, with D tentatively TRBD1 (6 bases). This CDR3 comprises 15 residues. V was shortened by 5 bases and J by 6 bases, with 19 bases between the two germline ends. CDR3 sequence: CASSPRTDSPNGYTF. CDR3 DNA sequence: TGTGCCAGCAGTCCTAGAACGGACAGTCCAAATGGCTACACCTTC.

The chain recombines TRBV5-1 with TRBJ1-2; D uncertain. CDR1 and CDR2 from the germline V gene are SGHRS and YFSETQ. This CDR3 has 13 residues. The ends were cut back, 4 bases at V and 3 bases at J, with 10 bases in the middle. CDR3 sequence reads: CASSGLADYGYTF. CDR3 nucleotide sequence: TGCGCCAGCAGCGGGTTGGCCGACTATGGCTACACCTTC.

The V gene is TRBV4-2, the J gene TRBJ2-5; possible D gene TRBD2, 7 bases. V was trimmed by 4 bases and J by 2 bases, leaving 14 bases between them. Germline CDR1 and CDR2: LGHNA and YNFKEQ. This CDR3 is 15 amino acids long. The CDR3 loop reads CASSPTGGAQETQYF. Written as DNA, the CDR3 is TGTGCCAGCAGCCCAACTGGGGGGGCTCAAGAGACCCAGTACTTC.

The chain carries TRBV20-1 and TRBJ2-7, with 10 positions matching TRBD2. CDR3 length equals 14 residues. Germline V gene lookup returns CDR1 DFQATT and CDR2 SNEGSKA (reference sequence). The ends lost 3 bases at V and 2 bases at J; junction bases unmatched: 4. CDR3: CSASPSGRAYEQYF. DNA of the CDR3: TGCAGTGCTAGTCCCAGCGGGAGGGCCTACGAGCAGTACTTC.

The chain has TRBV14 and TRBJ2-2; 9 bases match TRBD2. CDR3 length equals 18 residues. In germline, CDR1 is SGHDN, CDR2 FVKESK. Trimming cost V 6 bases and J 0 bases; bases outside gene matches: 11. CDR3 loop: CASSPTNPSGANTGELFF. The CDR3 DNA follows: TGTGCCAGCAGTCCGACGAACCCTAGCGGGGCGAACACCGGGGAGCTGTTTTTT.

This clonotype occurred a few times. This rearrangement joins TRBV7-2 to TRBJ2-3; D uncertain. V was trimmed by 1 base and J by 6 bases, leaving 8 bases between them. CDR1 and CDR2 from the germline V gene are SGHTA and FQGNSA. The length of the CDR3 is 13 residues. The CDR3 sequence is CASSLVDPDTQYF. The CDR3 DNA reads as TGTGCCAGCAGCTTAGTCGATCCGGATACGCAGTATTTT.

This chain uses TRBV27 with TRBJ2-4; D is uncertain. The CDR3 loop spans 19 amino acids. The germline V and J ends were trimmed by 4 bases and 0 bases, with 22 bases remaining between them. Germline CDR1 is MNHEY and CDR2 is SMNVEV (reference sequence). The DNA for the CDR3 is TGTGCCAGCAGTTCCCTGGGTACCTATGCCGATATAGCCAAAAACATTCAGTACTTC. The encoded protein is CASSSLGTYADIAKNIQYF.

In this sample, this clonotype turned up once. V gene TRBV6-1 combines with J gene TRBJ1-2; D is perhaps TRBD1 (6 bases). V lost 0 bases, J lost 8 bases, and 10 bases lay in between. Germline V gene lookup returns CDR1 MNHNS and CDR2 SASEGT. This CDR3 has 13 amino acids. Written as DNA, the CDR3 is TGTGCCAGCAGTGAAGCGAGCCAGGGGGGCTACACCTTC. Translated: CASSEASQGGYTF.

This clonotype has just one count. The chain recombines TRBV7-9 with TRBJ1-2; TRBD1 is a possible D gene (5 bases). Per the germline V gene, CDR1 is SEHNR and CDR2 is FQNEAQ (reference sequence). The length of the CDR3 is 15 residues. V lost 0 bases and J 1 base, leaving 9 bases between the germline ends. Here the CDR3 reads CASSLASGGNYGYTF. The CDR3 coding sequence is TGTGCCAGCAGCTTAGCCTCGGGGGGTAACTATGGCTACACCTTC.

In its sample, this clonotype was seen many times. The V and J genes are TRBV11-2 and TRBJ1-2; D is unresolved. V was clipped by 4 bases and J by 5 bases, with 8 bases between them. Per germline, CDR1 SGHAT and CDR2 FQNNGV. The CDR3 runs to 12 residues. This chain's CDR3 is CASSYTRYGYTF. In DNA form, the CDR3 reads TGTGCCAGCAGCTATACACGGTATGGCTACACCTTC. The full variable domain, with the rest looked up from reference TRBV11-2 and TRBJ1-2, is EAGVAQSPRYKIIEKRQSVAFWCNPISGHATLYWYQQILGQGPKLLIQFQNNGVVDDSQLPKDRFSAERLKGVDSTLKIQPAKLEDSAVYLCASSYTRYGYTFGSGTRLTVV.